A single sample is the source of the 3 T cell receptor beta chains below, sequenced in a study of T cell responses to AZD1222 COVID-19 vaccine. TCRdb's copy holds only in-frame clones and misses some; the assay was immunoSEQ multiplex PCR. The table shows about 190,000 clones, with 85% to 95% occurring only once. The source was peripheral blood, collected on day 0 of AZD1222 vaccination. These receptors all come from an adult in good health.

The chain recombines TRBV5-1 with TRBJ1-1, with TRBD1 identical over 7 bases. After removal of 8 bases from V and 2 bases from J, the junction contained 12 bases not matched to a gene. The germline gives CDR1 SGHRS, CDR2 YFSETQ. This CDR3 is built from 15 residues. The chain's CDR3 is CASQDFGTANTEAFF. The CDR3 DNA reads TGCGCCAGTCAGGACTTTGGGACAGCAAACACTGAAGCTTTCTTT.

This clone occurred a few times. The CDR3 coding sequence is TGTGCCAGTAGTATTAGGGGCGGTTGGGACTCCCGGACAGTCGAGCAGTACTTC. It specifies CASSIRGGWDSRTVEQYF. The gene calls are TRBV19 and TRBJ2-7; possibly TRBD1 or TRBD2 for D (6 bases each). Per germline, CDR1 LNHDA and CDR2 SQIVND (reference sequence). Trimming took off 3 bases at V and 6 bases at J, with 27 bases between the two ends. This CDR3 is built from 18 residues.

This chain links TRBV5-1 with TRBJ1-3; D might be TRBD1 (6 bases). V was clipped by 2 bases and J by 4 bases, with 13 bases between them. The CDR3 length is 15 residues. In germline, CDR1 is SGHRS, CDR2 YFSETQ. This CDR3 reads CASSLNGGGGNTIYF. CDR3 nucleotides: TGCGCCAGCAGCTTAAATGGGGGCGGAGGAAACACCATATATTTT.